The rows below give T cell receptor beta chains drawn from one sample of a study of T cell repertoires in cytomegalovirus infection. Each CDR3 protein gets one entry after TCRdb re-called the reads with MiXCR. The table shows about 37,000 distinct CDR3 sequences, with about 48% occurring only once. Antigens for these TCRs are unknown. The specimen was CD8+ T cells from cultured PBMCs, collected from culture after CMV antigen stimulation. These receptors were obtained from a human donor in good health (CMV status not recorded). Some clones in this sample may be carry-over from other donors' samples. Both conserved end residues are part of each CDR3. D genes are given only for firm matches. Size is stated for part of the rows, as once, few or many counts, or as a class when the clone is expanded.

clone_size: few
cdr3_length: 15
d_call: TRBD1
v_call: TRBV7-2
j_call: TRBJ2-7
cdr3_nt: TGTGCCAGCAGCCCCCGGGACAGGGATTCCTACGAGCAGTACTTC
cdr3_aa: CASSPRDRDSYEQYF

clone_size: many
cdr3_length: 15
d_call: TRBD1
v_call: TRBV19
j_call: TRBJ1-1
cdr3_nt: TGTGCCAGTAGTTTTCTTGACAGGGGGAACACTGAAGCTTTCTTT
cdr3_aa: CASSFLDRGNTEAFF

clone_size: -
cdr3_length: 14
d_call: TRBD2
v_call: TRBV10-3
j_call: TRBJ2-1
cdr3_nt: TGTGCCATCGGGGCTAGCGGGAGGGCCACTGAGCAGTTCTTC
cdr3_aa: CAIGASGRATEQFF

clone_size: once
cdr3_length: 19
d_call: -
v_call: TRBV10-1
j_call: TRBJ1-5
cdr3_nt: TGCGCCAGCAGGGGCAGTTCTGGCAGGGAATGTGATAGCAATCAGCCCCAGCATTTT
cdr3_aa: CASRGSSGRECDSNQPQHF

clone_size: -
cdr3_length: 16
d_call: -
v_call: TRBV19
j_call: TRBJ2-1
cdr3_nt: TGTGCCAGTAGTACCCCATCGGGAGTGGCCTACAATGAGCAGTTCTTC
cdr3_aa: CASSTPSGVAYNEQFF

clone_size: few
cdr3_length: 13
d_call: -
v_call: TRBV7-6
j_call: TRBJ1-1
cdr3_nt: TGTGCCAGCAGCTTAGATAGGGGCACTGAAGCTTTCTTT
cdr3_aa: CASSLDRGTEAFF

clone_size: -
cdr3_length: 12
d_call: -
v_call: TRBV7-8
j_call: TRBJ1-6
cdr3_nt: TGTGCCAGCAGCATAGGAGGTTCACCCCTCCACTTT
cdr3_aa: CASSIGGSPLHF

clone_size: -
cdr3_length: 13
d_call: -
v_call: TRBV27
j_call: TRBJ1-3
cdr3_nt: TGTGCCAGCAGTTGGGCCTTGGGGAACACCATATATTTT
cdr3_aa: CASSWALGNTIYF

clone_size: -
cdr3_length: 14
d_call: -
v_call: TRBV15
j_call: TRBJ1-1
cdr3_nt: TGTGCCACCAGCAGAGAAACTGGGACCACTGAAGCTTTCTTT
cdr3_aa: CATSRETGTTEAFF

clone_size: -
cdr3_length: 13
d_call: -
v_call: TRBV20-1
j_call: TRBJ2-2
cdr3_nt: TGCAGTGCTAGCCTCCTTCAGGGGGGGGAGCTGTTTTTT
cdr3_aa: CSASLLQGGELFF

clone_size: -
cdr3_length: 14
d_call: TRBD1
v_call: TRBV11-2
j_call: TRBJ2-2
cdr3_nt: TGTGCCAGCAGCCGCAGGGGGTCCGCCGGGGAGCTGTTTTTT
cdr3_aa: CASSRRGSAGELFF

clone_size: many
cdr3_length: 16
d_call: -
v_call: TRBV11-2
j_call: TRBJ1-1
cdr3_nt: TGTGCCAGCAGCTTAATCTTAGTCGTGACGGGGATTGAAGCTTTCTTT
cdr3_aa: CASSLILVVTGIEAFF

clone_size: -
cdr3_length: 16
d_call: TRBD2
v_call: TRBV6-6
j_call: TRBJ2-7
cdr3_nt: TGTGCCAGCAGTTTGGGACTAGCGGGAGATACGTACGAGCAGTACTTC
cdr3_aa: CASSLGLAGDTYEQYF

clone_size: -
cdr3_length: 13
d_call: -
v_call: TRBV5-4
j_call: TRBJ2-7
cdr3_nt: TGTGCCAGCAGCTTGACGGGTAACCCAGAGCAGTACTTC
cdr3_aa: CASSLTGNPEQYF

clone_size: -
cdr3_length: 14
d_call: -
v_call: TRBV11-2
j_call: TRBJ1-2
cdr3_nt: TGTGCCAGCAGCTTAGGGCACAGCGGCTATGGCTACACCTTC
cdr3_aa: CASSLGHSGYGYTF

clone_size: -
cdr3_length: 16
d_call: TRBD1
v_call: TRBV28
j_call: TRBJ2-1
cdr3_nt: TGTGCCAGCAGTTTATTGGGACAGGTAGGGGCCGATGAGCAGTTCTTC
cdr3_aa: CASSLLGQVGADEQFF

clone_size: -
cdr3_length: 19
d_call: TRBD2
v_call: TRBV7-2
j_call: TRBJ2-5
cdr3_nt: TGTGCCAGCAGCTTTCCTCGACTAGCGGGAGGCCACCCACAAGAGACCCAGTACTTC
cdr3_aa: CASSFPRLAGGHPQETQYF

clone_size: -
cdr3_length: 14
d_call: TRBD1
v_call: TRBV11-2
j_call: TRBJ1-1
cdr3_nt: TGTGCCAGCAGCTTTTGGGACAGCTACACTGAAGCTTTCTTT
cdr3_aa: CASSFWDSYTEAFF

clone_size: -
cdr3_length: 13
d_call: -
v_call: TRBV7-3
j_call: TRBJ2-7
cdr3_nt: TGTGCCAGCAGCTTTATGCTTTCCTACGAGCAGTACTTC
cdr3_aa: CASSFMLSYEQYF

clone_size: -
cdr3_length: 17
d_call: TRBD2
v_call: TRBV15
j_call: TRBJ2-3
cdr3_nt: TGTGCCACCAGCAGAGCCGGGACTAGCGGAGACACAGATACGCAGTATTTT
cdr3_aa: CATSRAGTSGDTDTQYF

clone_size: few
cdr3_length: 15
d_call: TRBD2
v_call: TRBV4-2
j_call: TRBJ2-1
cdr3_nt: TGTGCCAGCAGCCGGGAGGGAGACTCCTACAATGAGCAGTTCTTC
cdr3_aa: CASSREGDSYNEQFF

clone_size: -
cdr3_length: 17
d_call: -
v_call: TRBV7-2
j_call: TRBJ1-1
cdr3_nt: TGTGCCAGCAGCCCGCTAATGGGGGCTTTTACGAACACTGAAGCTTTCTTT
cdr3_aa: CASSPLMGAFTNTEAFF